This is a list of T cell receptor beta chains from one sample in a study of T cells in Graves' hyperthyroidism and ophthalmopathy. TCRdb called the multiplex PCR reads again in MiXCR, with one record for every CDR3 protein. The sample has approximately 360,000 distinct CDR3 sequences, 25% seen once; the top ten hold around four fifths. Specimen: blood. These receptor sequences come from a man aged 50 or older with Graves' hyperthyroidism. The CDR3 runs from the conserved cysteine through the conserved F or W. The D gene is left open where the match is weak. The size field is filled for only some rows; it gives once, few, many or a size class.

TRBV13,TRBD1,TRBJ2-3,few,TGTGCCAGCAGCTCCGGGACAGGGAATGATCCGCAGTATTTT,CASSSGTGNDPQYF
TRBV6-5,NA,TRBJ1-3,NA,TGTGCCAGCAGTTACCGGAGGACACCCACCTCCGGAAACACCATATATTTT,CASSYRRTPTSGNTIYF
TRBV27,TRBD1,TRBJ2-5,few,TGTGCCAGCAGTTATTTGGGCAGGGGGAACCAAGAGACCCAGTACTTC,CASSYLGRGNQETQYF
TRBV27,NA,TRBJ2-1,few,TGTGCCAGCAGTGTGGGAGTTGGTAATGAGCAGTTCTTC,CASSVGVGNEQFF
TRBV30,NA,TRBJ2-5,NA,TGTGCCTGGAGGGTCAGGGGGGGAGAGACCCAGTACTTC,CAWRVRGGETQYF
TRBV5-1,TRBD2,TRBJ2-1,few,TGCGCCAGCACCCCTAGGACTAGCAGTAACAATGAGCAGTTCTTC,CASTPRTSSNNEQFF
TRBV10-3,NA,TRBJ1-1,NA,TGTGCCATCCACAAAGGGGCGGCGGGGACTGAAGCTTTCTTT,CAIHKGAAGTEAFF
TRBV9,TRBD1,TRBJ2-5,few,TGTGCCAGCAGCGTAAGACAGGGGTTTCGCGAAGAGACCCAGTACTTC,CASSVRQGFREETQYF
TRBV12-3/TRBV12-4,TRBD2,TRBJ2-2,NA,TGTGCCAGCAGAACTAGCGGGAGGGCCTCGGGGGAGCTGTTTTTT,CASRTSGRASGELFF
TRBV11-2,NA,TRBJ1-2,many,TGTGCCAGCAGCTTAGCACCGGATGGCTACACCTTC,CASSLAPDGYTF
TRBV5-1,TRBD1,TRBJ1-3,few,TGCGCCAGCAGCCTTCGGACAGGGAAAGGTGGAAACACCATATATTTT,CASSLRTGKGGNTIYF
TRBV6-1,NA,TRBJ2-6,NA,TGTGCCAGCAGTGATGGGGGGGGCCGGGTCTCTGGGGCCAACGTCCTGACTTTC,CASSDGGGRVSGANVLTF
TRBV5-1,TRBD2,TRBJ2-1,few,TGCGCCAGCAGCCCGGATAGCGGGGTCTACAATGAGCAGTTCTTC,CASSPDSGVYNEQFF
TRBV6-5,NA,TRBJ2-1,NA,TGTGCCAGCAGTTACCAGAGAAACTACAATGAGCAGTTCTTC,CASSYQRNYNEQFF
TRBV9,NA,TRBJ1-1,few,TGTGCCAGCAGCGTAGAGACAGGCCTCGGTGGGTACACTGAAGCTTTCTTT,CASSVETGLGGYTEAFF
TRBV6-1,NA,TRBJ1-6,NA,TGTGCCAGTCGGTCAGGGGTTAATTCACCCCTCCACTTT,CASRSGVNSPLHF
TRBV5-1,NA,TRBJ2-1,NA,TGCGCCAGCAGCTCCACCCTGAACAATGAGCAGTTCTTC,CASSSTLNNEQFF
TRBV19,TRBD1,TRBJ1-1,NA,TGTGCCAGTAGTCCTCGCCTAGTGACAGGGGGCACGAACACTGAAGCTTTCTTT,CASSPRLVTGGTNTEAFF
TRBV18,NA,TRBJ2-2,few,TGTGCCAGCTCACCTTTCGGGACAATCTCTGGGGAGCTGTTTTTT,CASSPFGTISGELFF
TRBV20-1,TRBD2,TRBJ2-3,few,TGCAGTGCGGAAGGGACTAGCGGGACCTCAGATACGCAGTATTTT,CSAEGTSGTSDTQYF
TRBV10-1,NA,TRBJ1-1,many,TGCGCCAGCAGTGAGTCTGGAACATCTGAAGCTTTCTTT,CASSESGTSEAFF
TRBV6-6,NA,TRBJ1-1,many,TGTGCCAGCAGTTACACAACAGGAGCCAACACTGAAGCTTTCTTT,CASSYTTGANTEAFF
TRBV5-1,NA,TRBJ2-3,few,TGCGCCAGCAGCTTGAACAGGGCTCATACGCAGTATTTT,CASSLNRAHTQYF
TRBV7-9,NA,TRBJ2-4,NA,TGTGCCAGCAGCTTAGGGCCGAAAAACATTCAGTACTTC,CASSLGPKNIQYF
TRBV15,NA,TRBJ2-5,NA,TGTGCCACCAGCAGGGAAGAGACCCAGTACTTC,CATSREETQYF
TRBV10-1,TRBD2,TRBJ2-1,few,TGCGCCAGCAGGGATCTAGCGGGAGGCCAGTTCTTC,CASRDLAGGQFF
TRBV4-1,TRBD1,TRBJ2-5,NA,TGCGCCAGCAGCCAAGATCAAAAGGGGGCAGGAGAGACCCAGTACTTC,CASSQDQKGAGETQYF
TRBV20-1,NA,TRBJ2-3,NA,TGCAGTGCTAGAGATGATGGTTGGAGGCTGGATACGCAGTATTTT,CSARDDGWRLDTQYF
TRBV6-1,NA,TRBJ1-2,NA,TGTGCCAGCAGCCCAGCTAACTATGGCTACACCTTC,CASSPANYGYTF
TRBV19,NA,TRBJ1-3,NA,TGTGCCAGTAGCGGACGCTTTGGGGGGCGGGCTGGAAACACCATATATTTT,CASSGRFGGRAGNTIYF
TRBV27,TRBD2,TRBJ2-6,NA,TGTGCCAGCAGTGTAGGACTAGCGGGAGTTGGGGCCAACGTCCTGACTTTC,CASSVGLAGVGANVLTF
TRBV6-5,NA,TRBJ1-5,NA,TGTGCCAGCAGTTACCTCTCAAACAGCTTTAGCAATCAGCCCCAGCATTTT,CASSYLSNSFSNQPQHF
TRBV19,NA,TRBJ1-2,NA,TGTGCCAGTAGGGCCATAGACTACCGAGGCTACACCTTC,CASRAIDYRGYTF
TRBV25-1,NA,TRBJ2-5,NA,TGTGCCAGCAGTGAATATAACAGGGCCACGTACTTC,CASSEYNRATYF
TRBV19,NA,TRBJ2-5,few,TGTGCCAGTAGTAGGTTGGGAGGAACGTACCAAGAGACCCAGTACTTC,CASSRLGGTYQETQYF
TRBV7-2,TRBD1,TRBJ2-1,many,TGTGCCAGCAGCTCTAGGGGGCCTACCTACAATGAGCAGTTCTTC,CASSSRGPTYNEQFF
TRBV11-2,NA,TRBJ1-1,many,TGTGCCAGCAGCCAGCTCCGGGGGACGAACACTGAAGCTTTCTTT,CASSQLRGTNTEAFF
TRBV29-1,NA,TRBJ1-4,few,TGCAGCGTGCAGAGGGGAGCTAATGAAAAACTGGTTTTT,CSVQRGANEKLVF
TRBV20-1,TRBD2,TRBJ2-3,few,TGCAGTGCTAGAGATGAACTAGCGGGAGGCACAGATACGCAGTATTTT,CSARDELAGGTDTQYF
TRBV10-1,TRBD2,TRBJ2-3,NA,TGCGCCAGCAGTACGGGACTAGCGGGAGGGAACACAGATACGCAGTATTTT,CASSTGLAGGNTDTQYF
TRBV6-1,NA,TRBJ1-1,many,TGTGCCAGCAGTGAAGTAACAGACACTGAAGCTTTCTTT,CASSEVTDTEAFF
TRBV2,NA,TRBJ1-6,few,TGTGCCAGCAGTGATTCGGTCTATAATTCACCCCTCCACTTT,CASSDSVYNSPLHF
TRBV27,NA,TRBJ1-1,NA,TGTCCCAGCAGTTTCGATAATAGATATGAAGCTTTCTTT,CPSSFDNRYEAFF
TRBV6-2/TRBV6-3,NA,TRBJ1-6,NA,TGTGCCAGCAGTCAACAGGGCAGGTCACCCCTCCACTTT,CASSQQGRSPLHF
TRBV7-9,TRBD2,TRBJ2-1,few,TGTGCCAGCGAGGGACTAGCGGAATCCCGCGAGCAGTTCTTC,CASEGLAESREQFF
TRBV6-6,TRBD1,TRBJ1-5,few,TGTGCCAGCAGTTATCCCGCGGGACAGGGGATTCCGAGAGATCAGCCCCAGCATTTT,CASSYPAGQGIPRDQPQHF